This entry is about one TCR beta chain. Original analysis: The authors estimated nucleated cell counts from reference gene primer amplification. Clones were sequenced by immunoSEQ multiplex PCR, and TCRdb holds only the in-frame ones, with some missing. Clone size and the V and J calls come from that table; the DNA yielded D and trimming. Of fewer than 300,000 clones in the sample, approximately 84% were seen once. Trimming removed 7 bases from V and 2 bases from J, with 6 bases in between. This CDR3 contains 11 residues. Germline V gives CDR1 MNHEY, CDR2 SVGAGI. This sample is part of a study of blood T cell repertoires in COVID-19. Study-wide context: The study drew acute and convalescent COVID-19 samples from the United States, Italy and Spain. PBMCs, B-cell-depleted T cells, or T cells were the source of the cDNA or gDNA that made up the material.

V gene TRBV6-5 combines with J gene TRBJ2-7; D possibly corresponds to TRBD2 (5 bases). The TCR originated in a human donor in a cohort sampled during active COVID-19. Sequencing was carried out using peripheral blood. CDR3 DNA: TGTGCCAGCACGGGAACCTACGAGCAGTACTTC. Translated: CASTGTYEQYF.